This T cell receptor beta chain is drawn from a study of CD8 T cells in ankylosing spondylitis. The germline V gene has CDR1 KGHDR and CDR2 SFDVKD. V shed 6 bases and J shed 4 bases, with 18 bases lying between them. This CDR3 has 16 amino acids. TCRdb passed the 5' RACE reads through MiXCR, listing each CDR3 protein once. Among more than 110,000 distinct CDR3 sequences, more than 7% were seen once, and the ten largest hold 6% to 8%. The source is a male donor with ankylosing spondylitis. J is TRBJ1-3 and V is TRBV24-1; D is unresolved. Sequencing was performed on synovial fluid, either unsorted or a sorted T cell fraction (not recorded which). CDR3 bases: TGTGCCACCAGTCATTCGCCTGGACCGGAAGGAAACACCATATATTTT. Its translation: CATSHSPGPEGNTIYF.